This TCR beta chain was observed in a study of blood T cell repertoires in COVID-19. Looking at the study overall: The United States, Italy and Spain were the sources of the acute and convalescent COVID-19 samples. PBMCs, B-cell-depleted T cells, or T cells were the source of the cDNA or gDNA that made up the material.

The age range of participants was 18 to 89 years, with residence in some 25 US areas. Authors' analysis steps: Reference gene primers were amplified, and this amplification served to estimate nucleated cell counts. Method: immunoSEQ multiplex PCR; TCRdb's copy keeps in-frame clones and lacks some. That table supplies the V and J calls and clone size; D and trimming were determined from the DNA. Among about 270,000 clones listed, 80% to 90% were seen once. V was cut by 0 bases and J by 2 bases, with 8 bases left in between. Looked up from germline, CDR1 is SGHNT and CDR2 is YYREEE (reference sequence). The CDR3 runs to 14 residues.

Sequencing input: PBMCs or T cells enriched from blood (not recorded which). This rearrangement joins TRBV5-4 to TRBJ1-2; D is uncertain. The clonotype was recovered from a woman between 18 and 29 years old who had recovered from COVID-19. DNA of the CDR3: TGTGCCAGCAGCTTGGATTCGGGAAACTATGGCTACACCTTC. Its translation is CASSLDSGNYGYTF.